This TCR beta chain was observed in a study of shared clonotypes between healthy human individuals. Deletions cut 0 bases from V and 2 bases from J, with 11 bases between. Per the germline V gene, CDR1 is SGDLS and CDR2 is YYNGEE. The CDR3 has 15 amino acids. This clone has ten or more counts. The protocol was immunoSEQ multiplex PCR, while the TCRdb copy is restricted to in-frame clones and leaves out a portion. The table records 490,000 or so clones, 79% of them present only once. The material sequenced was PBMCs. The chain couples TRBV9 to TRBJ2-5, with D perhaps TRBD1 or TRBD2 (5 bases each). The TCR was taken from a woman in her 40s in good health. Some clones in this sample may be carry-over from other donors' samples. The CDR3 region is CASSVATWGQETQYF. The CDR3 DNA is TGTGCCAGCAGCGTAGCTACGTGGGGGCAAGAGACCCAGTACTTC.